One sample yielded the 9 T cell receptor beta chains listed below, sequenced in a study of CXCR3-negative and CXCR3-positive naive CD8 T cells. Libraries of TRB cDNA were made by 5' RACE and carried UMIs. Each CDR3 protein gets one entry in TCRdb, which reprocessed the 5' RACE reads and gives no DNA. The sample's table shows some 28,000 distinct CDR3 sequences. The sequencing sample was made of memory CD8+ T cells from blood. These receptors came from a human donor in good health. Some clones in this sample may be carry-over from other donors' samples.

This rearrangement joins TRBV7-6 to TRBJ1-2; TCRdb outputs TRBD1, but without DNA this stays unchecked. The germline CDR1 and CDR2 sequences are SGHVS and FNYEAQ. The CDR3 runs to 15 residues. The chain's CDR3 is CASSGTGTERYGYTF.

The chain combines TRBV20-1 with TRBJ2-7; lacking DNA, the TRBD2 call made by TCRdb goes unchecked. The CDR3 is made up of 15 amino acids. From germline, CDR1 is DFQATT and CDR2 SNEGSKA (reference sequence). CDR3 sequence: CSARPFETSGYEQYF.

The chain links TRBV12-3 or TRBV12-4 to TRBJ2-7; TCRdb's D gene call, TRBD1, goes unchecked for lack of DNA. This CDR3 has 14 residues. CDR3 sequence reads: CASRPQGGAEEQYF.

This sequence joins TRBV15 and TRBJ2-7; TCRdb proposes TRBD2, but this gene call is untestable without DNA. The CDR3 has 15 amino acids. In germline, CDR1 is LNHNV, CDR2 YYDKDF (reference sequence). The CDR3 sequence: CATSPTSRSSYEQYF.

This chain joins TRBV28 and TRBJ1-1. Germline assignment: CDR1 MDHEN and CDR2 SYDVKM. The CDR3 has 14 residues. The CDR3 region is CASSGGRWATEAFF.

The chain has TRBV5-6 and TRBJ2-3; the TCRdb D gene call, TRBD2, has no DNA to confirm it. The CDR3 covers 16 residues. Germline V gives CDR1 SGHDT, CDR2 YYEEEE. CDR3 sequence: CASSFYSSGNTDTQYF.

The V gene is TRBV24-1, the J gene TRBJ2-7. The CDR3 consists of 13 residues. Per germline, CDR1 KGHDR and CDR2 SFDVKD. CDR3 amino acids: CATSNGAGYEQYF.

The V call is TRBV20-1, the J call TRBJ2-2. Germline V gives CDR1 DFQATT, CDR2 SNEGSKA (reference sequence). This CDR3 region has 13 residues. The CDR3 sequence is CSARGANTGELFF.

The chain links TRBV5-1 to TRBJ2-1; TCRdb's D call of TRBD2 is untestable without DNA. Per germline, CDR1 SGHRS and CDR2 YFSETQ. The CDR3 length is 14 residues. The chain's CDR3 is CASSAYRGDNEQFF.